This T cell receptor (beta chain) was retrieved from a study of sequential checkpoint blockade in melanoma. Study background: Some 90 pretreatment tumor DNA samples were TCRβ immunosequenced. Matched biopsies came pretreatment and at week 13 for some 22 patients.

Assay: immunoSEQ multiplex PCR; the TCRdb copy retains only in-frame clones and omits some. The sample has approximately 2,400 clones, 15% to 20% seen once; the top ten hold around 16%. Study observations and caveats: Mutational load did not correlate with tumor T-cell fraction or clonality.

About this clone: The antigen is not known.

Treatment: randomized to nivolumab then ipilimumab (arm A) or the reverse (arm B). No patient had prior DNA-damaging chemotherapy. This CDR3 has 17 amino acids. Germline CDR1 is SQVTM and CDR2 is ANQGSEA. V shed 0 bases and J 3 bases; nucleotides not matched to a gene: 14. The chain combines TRBV29-1 with TRBJ2-7; 7 bases are a match to TRBD1. The material was tumor tissue (inferred from file names), obtained from a patient given nivolumab and ipilimumab in sequence. This receptor was obtained from a human donor with melanoma. DNA of the CDR3: TGCAGCGTTGAAGACCACTTAAGGGCCCAGGGGGACTACGAGCAGTACTTC. Translated, it gives CSVEDHLRAQGDYEQYF.